Listed here is a single TCR beta chain. The target antigen is unknown. These data are taken from a study of persistence of HIV-infected CD4 T cells. Study-wide background: A median of approximately eight years of suppressive ART preceded sampling.

Trimming left V 5 bases short and J 2 bases short, with 12 bases between. Per the germline V gene, CDR1 is SQVTM and CDR2 is ANQGSEA. The CDR3 extends over 13 amino acids. Sequencing used immunoSEQ version 4 in survey mode. Method: immunoSEQ multiplex PCR; TCRdb's copy keeps in-frame clones and lacks some. The sample carries about 46,000 clones, 70% to 90% recorded once. Study-wide results and limits: Antigen-responding cells were enriched for degenerate expanded CDR3beta sequences.

Cells were stimulated nonspecifically with anti-CD3/anti-CD28 magnetic beads. Sorting selected CD4+ T cells upregulating both CD40 ligand and CD69. Before stimulation, PBMCs underwent CD8+ T cell depletion. For 15 to 20 hours, CD8-depleted PBMCs received anti-CD28/CD49d costimulation, a CD40-blocking antibody and enfuvirtide. This sequence originates from an adult woman with HIV who was CMV-seropositive. V usage is TRBV29-1 and J usage is TRBJ1-2; possible D gene TRBD1, 5 bases. Source: CD4+ T cells sorted from PBMCs after approximately 19-hour stimulation, taken from a patient who received antiretroviral therapy. CDR3 region: CSVRGDGNYGYTF. The CDR3 nucleotides are TGCAGCGTTCGGGGCGACGGGAACTATGGCTACACCTTC.